The clone carrying this T cell receptor beta chain was picked up a small number of times. The data originate from a study of shared clonotypes between healthy human individuals. The study ran the assay at deep level. Clones were read by immunoSEQ multiplex PCR, and TCRdb kept only the in-frame ones, dropping some. The repertoire holds 2 million to 2.5 million clones, with around 92% as singletons. Per the germline V gene, CDR1 is MDHEN and CDR2 is SYDVKM. V lost 3 bases and J 0 bases, leaving 11 bases between the germline ends. This CDR3 comprises 15 residues. The sample consisted of naive CD4+ T cells from PBMCs. The subset is: CD45RA+ positively selected. V is TRBV28 and J is TRBJ1-1, with D uncertain. This clonotype was obtained from a man aged 18 to 29 in good health. Some clones in this sample may be carry-over from other donors' samples. Written as DNA, the CDR3 is TGTGCCAGCAGTTTGCGCTCTTTCATGAACACTGAAGCTTTCTTT. This codes for CASSLRSFMNTEAFF. Using reference TRBV28 and TRBJ1-1 for the parts outside the CDR3, the full variable domain is DVKVTQSSRYLVKRTGEKVFLECVQDMDHENMFWYRQDPGLGLRLIYFSYDVKMKEKGDIPEGYSVSREKKERFSLILESASTNQTSMYLCASSLRSFMNTEAFFGQGTRLTVV.